This TCR beta chain was sequenced during a study of cytomegalovirus exposure and HLA in healthy donors. As for the study in general: Most genotyped donors, 81% of more than 300, had Caucasian-associated genetic ancestry.

Use of 60 Vbeta and 13 Jbeta primers characterized the PCR. Method: immunoSEQ multiplex PCR; TCRdb's copy keeps in-frame clones and lacks some. The top ten hold 2% to 2.5% of the sample, which has hundreds of thousands of clones, around two thirds seen once. Study observations and caveats: A further, later analysis showed that HLA-associated TCR beta chains (compared with equally common others) were more clonally expanded. Cytomegalovirus status was reportedly diagnosed by the classifier with high sensitivity and specificity. Follow-up analysis seemed to connect common viral pathogens with several of the most significant clusters identified.

With V trimmed by 5 bases and J by 6 bases, 10 bases remained unmatched. CDR3 length: 15 amino acids. Germline V gives CDR1 SGHAT, CDR2 FQNNGV. For this clone: Its antigen is still unknown.

Sequenced: PBMCs. The chain is built from TRBV11-2 and TRBJ2-1; 7 positions match TRBD2. The clonotype comes from a female donor in good health and CMV-seronegative. CDR3 region: CASSRVLAAFNEQFF. In DNA, the CDR3 is TGTGCCAGCAGCCGCGTGCTAGCGGCCTTCAATGAGCAGTTCTTC.